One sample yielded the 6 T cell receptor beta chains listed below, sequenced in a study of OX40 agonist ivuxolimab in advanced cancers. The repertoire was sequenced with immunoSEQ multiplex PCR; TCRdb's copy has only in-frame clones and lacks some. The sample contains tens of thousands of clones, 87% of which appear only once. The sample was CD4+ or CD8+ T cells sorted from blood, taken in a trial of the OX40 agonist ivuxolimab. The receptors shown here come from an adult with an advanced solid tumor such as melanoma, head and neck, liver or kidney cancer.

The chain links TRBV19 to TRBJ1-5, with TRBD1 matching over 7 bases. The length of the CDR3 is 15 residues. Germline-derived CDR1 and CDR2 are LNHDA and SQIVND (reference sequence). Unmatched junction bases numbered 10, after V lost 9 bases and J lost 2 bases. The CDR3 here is CASTLRGTGNQPQHF. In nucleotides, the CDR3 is TGTGCCAGCACTTTGAGGGGGACAGGCAATCAGCCCCAGCATTTT.

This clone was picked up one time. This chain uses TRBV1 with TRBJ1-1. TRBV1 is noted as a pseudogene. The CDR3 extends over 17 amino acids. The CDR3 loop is CTSSQPTPGFPNTEAFF. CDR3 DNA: TGCACCAGCAGCCAACCGACGCCTGGATTTCCGAACACTGAAGCTTTCTTT.

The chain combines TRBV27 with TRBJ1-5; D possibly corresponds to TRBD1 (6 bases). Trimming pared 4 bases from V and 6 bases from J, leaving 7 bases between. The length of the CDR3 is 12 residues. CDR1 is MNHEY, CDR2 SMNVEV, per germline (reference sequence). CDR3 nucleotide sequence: TGTGCCAGCAGTTCAGGGGTTCAGCCCCAGCATTTT. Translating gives CASSSGVQPQHF.

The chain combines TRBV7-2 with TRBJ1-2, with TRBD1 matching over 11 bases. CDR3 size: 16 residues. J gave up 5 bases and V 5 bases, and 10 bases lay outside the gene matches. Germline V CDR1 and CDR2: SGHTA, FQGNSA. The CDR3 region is CASSQPGTGGFYGYTF. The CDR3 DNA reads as TGTGCCAGCAGCCAACCCGGGACAGGGGGATTTTATGGCTACACCTTC.

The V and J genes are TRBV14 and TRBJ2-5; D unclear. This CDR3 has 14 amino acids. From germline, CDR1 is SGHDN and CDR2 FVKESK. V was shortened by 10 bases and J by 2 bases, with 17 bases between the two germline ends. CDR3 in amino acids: CATSKGRLQETQYF. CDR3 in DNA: TGTGCCACCTCGAAAGGACGGTTGCAAGAGACCCAGTACTTC.

The CDR3: CASSFNGGGTEAFF. CDR3 DNA: TGTGCCAGCAGTTTTAATGGGGGAGGAACTGAAGCTTTCTTT. The chain uses TRBV27 and TRBJ1-1, with D possibly TRBD1 on 5 matching bases. Germline V gene sequence: CDR1 MNHEY, CDR2 SMNVEV (reference sequence). The CDR3 is 14 residues long. The V end lost 3 bases, the J end lost 5 bases, and 13 bases lay between the germline ends.